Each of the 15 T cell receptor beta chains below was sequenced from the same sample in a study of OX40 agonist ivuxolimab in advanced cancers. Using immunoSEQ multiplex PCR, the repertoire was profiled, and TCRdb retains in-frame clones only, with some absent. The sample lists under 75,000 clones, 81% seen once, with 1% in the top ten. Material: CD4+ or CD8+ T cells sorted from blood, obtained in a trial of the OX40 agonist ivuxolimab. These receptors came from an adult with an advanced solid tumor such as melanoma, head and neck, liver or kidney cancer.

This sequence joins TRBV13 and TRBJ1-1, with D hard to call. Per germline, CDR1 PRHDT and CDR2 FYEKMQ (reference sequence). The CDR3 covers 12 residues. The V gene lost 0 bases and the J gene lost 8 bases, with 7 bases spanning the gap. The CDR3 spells CASSLGPEEAFF. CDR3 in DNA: TGTGCCAGCAGCTTAGGTCCAGAAGAAGCTTTCTTT. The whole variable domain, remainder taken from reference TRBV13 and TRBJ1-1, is AAGVIQSPRHLIKEKRETATLKCYPIPRHDTVYWYQQGPGQDPQFLISFYEKMQSDKGSIPDRFSAQQFSDYHSELNMSSLELGDSALYFCASSLGPEEAFFGQGTRLTVV.

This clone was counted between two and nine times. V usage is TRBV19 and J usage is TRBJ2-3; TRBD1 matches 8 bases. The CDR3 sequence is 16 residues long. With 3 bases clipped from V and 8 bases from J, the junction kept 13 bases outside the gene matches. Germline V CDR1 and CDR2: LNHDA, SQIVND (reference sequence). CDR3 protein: CASSILLGQGLSTQYF. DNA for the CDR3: TGTGCCAGTAGTATTCTCTTAGGACAGGGTTTGAGTACGCAGTATTTT.

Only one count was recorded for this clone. The CDR3 spells CASSDPGTTDNEQFF. In DNA, the CDR3 is TGCGCCAGCAGTGATCCCGGGACGACGGACAATGAGCAGTTCTTC. The J gene is TRBJ2-1, the V gene TRBV10-1, with D perhaps assigned TRBD1 or TRBD2 (5 bases each). This CDR3 has 15 amino acids. Germline V gives CDR1 WNHNN, CDR2 SYGVQD (reference sequence). V lost 3 bases and J lost 5, with 14 bases in between.

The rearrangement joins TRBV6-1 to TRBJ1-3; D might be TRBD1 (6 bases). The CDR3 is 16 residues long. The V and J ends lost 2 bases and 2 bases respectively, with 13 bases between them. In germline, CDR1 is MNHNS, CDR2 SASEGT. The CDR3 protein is CASSENRGRTGNTIYF. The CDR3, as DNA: TGTGCCAGCAGTGAAAATCGGGGGCGGACTGGAAACACCATATATTTT.

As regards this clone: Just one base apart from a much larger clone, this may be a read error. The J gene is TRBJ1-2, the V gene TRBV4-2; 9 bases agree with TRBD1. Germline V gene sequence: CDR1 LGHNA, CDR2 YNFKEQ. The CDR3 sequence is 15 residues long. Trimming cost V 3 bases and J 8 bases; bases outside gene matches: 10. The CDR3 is CASSQGLQGARGYTF. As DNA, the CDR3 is TGTGCCAGCAGCCAGGGACTACAGGGGGCCCGGGGCTACACCTTC.

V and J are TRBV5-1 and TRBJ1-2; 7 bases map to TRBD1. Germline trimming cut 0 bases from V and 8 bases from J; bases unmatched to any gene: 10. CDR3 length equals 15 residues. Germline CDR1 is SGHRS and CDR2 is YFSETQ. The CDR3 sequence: CASSLEGGGIGGYTF. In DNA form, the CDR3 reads TGCGCCAGCAGCTTGGAGGGAGGGGGCATCGGCGGCTACACCTTC.

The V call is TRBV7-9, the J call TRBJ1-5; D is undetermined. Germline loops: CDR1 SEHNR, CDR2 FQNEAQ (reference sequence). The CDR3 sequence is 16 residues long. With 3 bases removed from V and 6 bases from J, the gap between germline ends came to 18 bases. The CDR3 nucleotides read TGTGCCAGCAGCTTGGGGTCTCGGGCCCGGGGTCAGCCCCAGCATTTT. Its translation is CASSLGSRARGQPQHF.

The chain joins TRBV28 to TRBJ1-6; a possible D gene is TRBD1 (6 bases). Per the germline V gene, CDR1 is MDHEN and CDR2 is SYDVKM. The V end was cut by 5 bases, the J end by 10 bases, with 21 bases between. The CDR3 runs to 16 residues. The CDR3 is CASSILGGIQGSPLHF. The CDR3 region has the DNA TGTGCCAGCAGTATACTAGGGGGTATACAGGGCTCACCCCTCCACTTT.

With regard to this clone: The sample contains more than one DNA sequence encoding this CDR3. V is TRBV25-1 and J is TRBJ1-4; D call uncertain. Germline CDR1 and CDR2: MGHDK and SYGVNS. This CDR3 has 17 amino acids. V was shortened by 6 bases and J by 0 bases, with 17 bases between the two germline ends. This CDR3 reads CASSGPIGNPTNEKLFF. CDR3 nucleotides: TGTGCCAGCAGCGGGCCGATTGGTAACCCAACTAATGAAAAACTGTTTTTT.

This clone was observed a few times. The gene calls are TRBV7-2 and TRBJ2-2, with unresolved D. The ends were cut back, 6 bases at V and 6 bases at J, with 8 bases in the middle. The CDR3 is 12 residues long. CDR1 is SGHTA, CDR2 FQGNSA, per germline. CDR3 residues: CASRAYSGELFF. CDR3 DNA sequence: TGTGCCAGCAGAGCTTATTCCGGGGAGCTGTTTTTT. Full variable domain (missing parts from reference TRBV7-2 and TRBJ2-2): GAGVSQSPSNKVTEKGKDVELRCDPISGHTALYWYRQSLGQGLEFLIYFQGNSAPDKSGLPSDRFSAERTGGSVSTLTIQRTQQEDSAVYLCASRAYSGELFFGEGSRLTVL.

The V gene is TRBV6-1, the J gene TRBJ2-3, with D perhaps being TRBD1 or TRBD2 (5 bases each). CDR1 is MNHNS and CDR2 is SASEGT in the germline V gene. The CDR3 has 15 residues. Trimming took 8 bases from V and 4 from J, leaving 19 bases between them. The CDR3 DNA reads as TGTGCCAGCTCCCGGGACGGTGGGTTGGCAGATACGCAGTATTTT. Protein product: CASSRDGGLADTQYF.

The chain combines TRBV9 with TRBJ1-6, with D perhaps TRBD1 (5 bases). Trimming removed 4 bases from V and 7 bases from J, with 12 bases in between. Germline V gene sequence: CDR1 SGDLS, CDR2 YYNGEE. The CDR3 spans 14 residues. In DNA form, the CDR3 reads TGTGCCAGCAGCTCTCGGGACCTCAATTCACCCCTCCACTTT. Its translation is CASSSRDLNSPLHF.

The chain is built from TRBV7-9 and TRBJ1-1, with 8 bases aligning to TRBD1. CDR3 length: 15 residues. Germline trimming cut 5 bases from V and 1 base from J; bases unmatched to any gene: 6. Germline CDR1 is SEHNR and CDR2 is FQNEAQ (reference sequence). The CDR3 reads CASSQDRGGNTEAFF. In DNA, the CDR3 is TGTGCCAGCAGCCAAGACAGGGGAGGGAACACTGAAGCTTTCTTT.

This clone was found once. CDR3 sequence: CASSLVSGLYGYTF. The CDR3 DNA follows: TGTGCCAGCAGCCTCGTATCAGGGCTCTATGGCTACACCTTC. The chain has TRBV28 and TRBJ1-2, with D possibly matching TRBD1 (5 bases). V was pared by 6 bases and J by 4 bases, with 15 bases between. Germline V gene data show CDR1 as MDHEN and CDR2 as SYDVKM. The CDR3 extends over 14 amino acids.

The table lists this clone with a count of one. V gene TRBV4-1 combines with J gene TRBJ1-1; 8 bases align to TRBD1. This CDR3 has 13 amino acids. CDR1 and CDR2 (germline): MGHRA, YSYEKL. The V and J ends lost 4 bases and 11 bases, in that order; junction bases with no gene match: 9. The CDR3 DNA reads TGCGCCAGCAGCCCAGTCCTCCGGGACAGGGCTTTCTTT. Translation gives CASSPVLRDRAFF.